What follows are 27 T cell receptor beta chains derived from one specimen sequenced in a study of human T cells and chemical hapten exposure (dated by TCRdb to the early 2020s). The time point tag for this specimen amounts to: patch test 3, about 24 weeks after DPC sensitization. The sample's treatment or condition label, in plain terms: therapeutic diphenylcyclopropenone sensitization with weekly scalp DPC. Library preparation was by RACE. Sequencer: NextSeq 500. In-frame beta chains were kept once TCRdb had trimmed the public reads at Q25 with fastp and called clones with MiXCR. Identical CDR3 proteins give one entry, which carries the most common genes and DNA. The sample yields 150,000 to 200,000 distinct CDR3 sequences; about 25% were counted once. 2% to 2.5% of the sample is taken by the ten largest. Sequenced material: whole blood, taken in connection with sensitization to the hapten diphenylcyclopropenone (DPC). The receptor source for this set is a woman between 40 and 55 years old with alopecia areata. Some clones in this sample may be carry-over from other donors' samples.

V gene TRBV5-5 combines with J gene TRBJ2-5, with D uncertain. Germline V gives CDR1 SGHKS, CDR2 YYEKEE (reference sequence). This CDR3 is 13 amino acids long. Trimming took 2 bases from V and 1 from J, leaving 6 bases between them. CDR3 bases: TGTGCCAGCAGCTTCCAGATCCAAGAGACCCAGTACTTC. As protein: CASSFQIQETQYF.

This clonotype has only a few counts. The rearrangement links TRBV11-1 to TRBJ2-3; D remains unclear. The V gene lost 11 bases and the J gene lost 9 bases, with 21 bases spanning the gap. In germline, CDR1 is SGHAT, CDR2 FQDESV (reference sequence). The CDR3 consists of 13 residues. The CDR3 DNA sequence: TGTGCCGCCAGCACCTCCTTCCGTGAGACGCAGTATTTT. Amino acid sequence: CAASTSFRETQYF.

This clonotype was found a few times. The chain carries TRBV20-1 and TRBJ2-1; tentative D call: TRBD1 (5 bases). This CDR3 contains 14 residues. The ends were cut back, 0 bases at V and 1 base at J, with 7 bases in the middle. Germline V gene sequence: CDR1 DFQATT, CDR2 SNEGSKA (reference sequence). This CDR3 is CSARDRVSYNEQFF. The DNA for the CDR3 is TGCAGTGCTAGAGACAGGGTATCCTACAATGAGCAGTTCTTC.

CDR3 residues: CASSYRQGTRDQPQHF. Here the CDR3 DNA reads TGTGCCAGCAGCTATCGCCAGGGGACACGAGATCAGCCCCAGCATTTT. The rearrangement links TRBV6-5 to TRBJ1-5; tentatively, D is TRBD1 (6 bases). Germline loops: CDR1 MNHEY, CDR2 SVGAGI. Trimming left V 6 bases short and J 5 bases short, with 20 bases between. The CDR3 runs 16 residues.

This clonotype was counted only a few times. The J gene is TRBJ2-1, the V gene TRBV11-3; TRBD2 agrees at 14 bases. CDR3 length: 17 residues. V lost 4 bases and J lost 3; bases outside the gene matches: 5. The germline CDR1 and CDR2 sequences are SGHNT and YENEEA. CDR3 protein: CASSSLGTSGSYNEQFF. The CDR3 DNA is TGTGCCAGCAGCTCACTAGGGACTAGCGGGAGCTACAATGAGCAGTTCTTC.

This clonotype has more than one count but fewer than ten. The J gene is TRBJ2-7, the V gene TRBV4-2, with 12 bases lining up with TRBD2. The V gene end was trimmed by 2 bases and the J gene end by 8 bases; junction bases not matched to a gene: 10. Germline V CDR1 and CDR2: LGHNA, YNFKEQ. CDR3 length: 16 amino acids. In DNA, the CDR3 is TGTGCCAGCAGCCAACCTCTGACTAGCGGGGGTACGAAGCAGTACTTC. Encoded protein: CASSQPLTSGGTKQYF.

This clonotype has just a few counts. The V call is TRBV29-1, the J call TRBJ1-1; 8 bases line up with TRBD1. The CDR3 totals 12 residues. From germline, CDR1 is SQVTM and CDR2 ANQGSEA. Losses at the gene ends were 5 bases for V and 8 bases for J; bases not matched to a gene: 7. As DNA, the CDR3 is TGCAGCGTTCATCAGGGGGCGTCCGAAGCTTTCTTT. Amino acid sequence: CSVHQGASEAFF.

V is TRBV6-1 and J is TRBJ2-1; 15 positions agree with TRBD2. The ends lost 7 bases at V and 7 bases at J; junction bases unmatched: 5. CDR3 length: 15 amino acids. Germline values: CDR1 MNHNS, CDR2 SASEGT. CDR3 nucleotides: TGTGCCAGCAATCTCGGGACTAGCGGGAGGAATGAGCAGTTCTTC. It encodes CASNLGTSGRNEQFF.

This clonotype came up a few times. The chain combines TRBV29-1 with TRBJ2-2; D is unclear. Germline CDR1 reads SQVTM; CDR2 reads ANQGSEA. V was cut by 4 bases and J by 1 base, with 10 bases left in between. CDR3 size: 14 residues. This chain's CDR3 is CSVAPGRNTGELFF. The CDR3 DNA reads TGCAGCGTTGCTCCGGGTAGGAACACCGGGGAGCTGTTTTTT.

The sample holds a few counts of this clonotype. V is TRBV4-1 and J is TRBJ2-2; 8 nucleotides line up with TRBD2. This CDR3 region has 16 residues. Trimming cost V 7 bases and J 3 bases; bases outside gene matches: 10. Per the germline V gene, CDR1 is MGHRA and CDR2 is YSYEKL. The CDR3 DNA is TGCGCCAGCACCAAAAACGGGAGGGCCTACACCGGGGAGCTGTTTTTT. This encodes CASTKNGRAYTGELFF.

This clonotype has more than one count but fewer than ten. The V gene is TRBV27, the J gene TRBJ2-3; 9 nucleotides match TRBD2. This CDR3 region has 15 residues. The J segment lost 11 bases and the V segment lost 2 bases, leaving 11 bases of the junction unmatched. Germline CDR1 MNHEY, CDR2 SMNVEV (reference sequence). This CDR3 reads CASSLALAGIDEQYF. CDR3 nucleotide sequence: TGTGCCAGCAGTTTAGCTCTAGCGGGGATCGACGAGCAGTATTTT.

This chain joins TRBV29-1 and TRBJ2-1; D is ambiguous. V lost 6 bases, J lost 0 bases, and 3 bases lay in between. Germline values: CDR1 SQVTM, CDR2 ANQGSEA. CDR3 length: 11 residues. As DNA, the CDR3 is TGCAGCGTAGGCTCCTACAATGAGCAGTTCTTC. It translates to CSVGSYNEQFF.

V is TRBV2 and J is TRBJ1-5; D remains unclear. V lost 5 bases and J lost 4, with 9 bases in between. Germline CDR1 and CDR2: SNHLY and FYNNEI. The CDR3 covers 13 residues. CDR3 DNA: TGTGCCAGCAGTTCATTCGAGAATCAGCCCCAGCATTTT. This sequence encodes CASSSFENQPQHF.

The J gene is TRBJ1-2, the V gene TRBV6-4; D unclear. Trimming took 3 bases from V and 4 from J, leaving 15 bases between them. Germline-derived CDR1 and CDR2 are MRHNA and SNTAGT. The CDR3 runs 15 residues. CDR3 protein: CASSESGQNLYGYTF. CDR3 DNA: TGTGCCAGCAGTGAGTCAGGCCAAAACCTCTATGGCTACACCTTC.

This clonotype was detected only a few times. The CDR3 sequence: CASSTTPGSYNEQFF. CDR3 in DNA: TGTGCCAGCAGTACCACACCTGGGTCCTACAATGAGCAGTTCTTC. The chain couples TRBV6-5 to TRBJ2-1; D not resolved. V was clipped by 5 bases and J by 1 base, with 12 bases between them. The germline CDR1 and CDR2 sequences are MNHEY and SVGAGI. The CDR3 length is 15 residues.

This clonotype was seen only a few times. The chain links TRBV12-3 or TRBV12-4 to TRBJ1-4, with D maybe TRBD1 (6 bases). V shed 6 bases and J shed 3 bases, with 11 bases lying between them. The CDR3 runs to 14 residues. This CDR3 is CASSPTGPNEKLFF. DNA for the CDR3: TGTGCCAGCAGCCCGACAGGCCCTAATGAAAAACTGTTTTTT.

CDR3 protein: CASSSKNRGRGLSDTQYF. CDR3 DNA sequence: TGTGCCAGCAGTTCGAAAAATCGGGGCAGGGGGCTTTCAGATACGCAGTATTTT. The V call is TRBV12-3 or TRBV12-4, the J call TRBJ2-3; the match to TRBD1 covers 8 bases. The J segment lost 4 bases and the V segment lost 4 bases, leaving 16 bases of the junction unmatched. The CDR3 is 18 residues long.

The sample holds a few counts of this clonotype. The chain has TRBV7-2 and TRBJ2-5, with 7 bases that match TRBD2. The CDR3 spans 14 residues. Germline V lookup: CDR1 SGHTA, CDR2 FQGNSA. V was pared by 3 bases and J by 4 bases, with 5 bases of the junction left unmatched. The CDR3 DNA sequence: TGTGCCAGCAGCTTGCCGGGACTACTAGAGACCCAGTACTTC. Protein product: CASSLPGLLETQYF.

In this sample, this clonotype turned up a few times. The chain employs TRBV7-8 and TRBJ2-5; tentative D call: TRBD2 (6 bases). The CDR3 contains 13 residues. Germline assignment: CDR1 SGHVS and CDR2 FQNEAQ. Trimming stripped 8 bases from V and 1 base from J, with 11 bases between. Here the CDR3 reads CASGSGVQETQYF. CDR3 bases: TGTGCCAGCGGTAGCGGAGTCCAAGAGACCCAGTACTTC.

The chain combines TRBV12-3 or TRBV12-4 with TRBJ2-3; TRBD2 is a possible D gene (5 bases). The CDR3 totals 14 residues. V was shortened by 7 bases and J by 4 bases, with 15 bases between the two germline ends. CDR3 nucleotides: TGTGCCAGCACCCCCCGCGGAGGAGCAGATACGCAGTATTTT. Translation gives CASTPRGGADTQYF.

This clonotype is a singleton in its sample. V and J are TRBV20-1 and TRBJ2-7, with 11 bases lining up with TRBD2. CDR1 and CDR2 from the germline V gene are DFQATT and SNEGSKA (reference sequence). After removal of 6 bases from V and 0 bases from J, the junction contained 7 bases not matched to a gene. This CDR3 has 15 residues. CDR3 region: CSAATGTSGSYEQYF. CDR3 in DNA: TGCAGTGCGGCGACCGGGACTAGCGGCTCCTACGAGCAGTACTTC.

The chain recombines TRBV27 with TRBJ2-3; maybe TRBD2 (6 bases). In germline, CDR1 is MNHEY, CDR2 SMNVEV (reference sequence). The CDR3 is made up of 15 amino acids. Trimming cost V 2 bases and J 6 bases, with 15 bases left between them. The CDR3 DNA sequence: TGTGCCAGCAGTTTAACGGGGGTGCCTGGGGATACGCAGTATTTT. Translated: CASSLTGVPGDTQYF.

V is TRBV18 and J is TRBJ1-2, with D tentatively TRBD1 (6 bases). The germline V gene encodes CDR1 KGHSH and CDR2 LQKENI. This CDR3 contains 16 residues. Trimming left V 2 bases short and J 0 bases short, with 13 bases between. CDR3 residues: CASSPGGQASNYGYTF. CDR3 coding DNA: TGTGCCAGCTCACCAGGGGGCCAGGCCTCTAACTATGGCTACACCTTC.

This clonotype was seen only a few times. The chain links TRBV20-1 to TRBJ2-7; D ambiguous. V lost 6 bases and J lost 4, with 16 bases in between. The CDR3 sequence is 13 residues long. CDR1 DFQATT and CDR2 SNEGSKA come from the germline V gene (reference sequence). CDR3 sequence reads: CSATNEYTYEQYF. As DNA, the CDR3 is TGCAGTGCCACCAACGAGTATACATACGAGCAGTACTTC.

The CDR3 loop reads CASSSLLASTDTQYF. The DNA of the CDR3 is TGTGCCAGCAGTTCCCTACTAGCGAGCACAGATACGCAGTATTTT. The gene calls are TRBV12-3 or TRBV12-4 and TRBJ2-3; 7 nucleotides align to TRBD2. The V and J ends lost 4 bases and 0 bases, in that order; junction bases with no gene match: 4. The CDR3 is 15 residues long.

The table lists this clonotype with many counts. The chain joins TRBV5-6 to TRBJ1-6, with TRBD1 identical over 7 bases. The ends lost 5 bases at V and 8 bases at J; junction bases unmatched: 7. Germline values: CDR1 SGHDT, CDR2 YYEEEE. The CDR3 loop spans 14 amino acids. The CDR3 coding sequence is TGTGCCAGCAGTCTAAGACAGGGAGATTCACCCCTCCACTTT. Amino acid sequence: CASSLRQGDSPLHF.

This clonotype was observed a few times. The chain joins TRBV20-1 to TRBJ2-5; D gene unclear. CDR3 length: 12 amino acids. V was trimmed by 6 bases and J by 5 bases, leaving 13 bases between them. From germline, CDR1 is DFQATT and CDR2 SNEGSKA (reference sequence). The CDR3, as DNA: TGCAGTGCCCAGGACCGCCGGGAGACCCAGTACTTC. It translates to CSAQDRRETQYF.